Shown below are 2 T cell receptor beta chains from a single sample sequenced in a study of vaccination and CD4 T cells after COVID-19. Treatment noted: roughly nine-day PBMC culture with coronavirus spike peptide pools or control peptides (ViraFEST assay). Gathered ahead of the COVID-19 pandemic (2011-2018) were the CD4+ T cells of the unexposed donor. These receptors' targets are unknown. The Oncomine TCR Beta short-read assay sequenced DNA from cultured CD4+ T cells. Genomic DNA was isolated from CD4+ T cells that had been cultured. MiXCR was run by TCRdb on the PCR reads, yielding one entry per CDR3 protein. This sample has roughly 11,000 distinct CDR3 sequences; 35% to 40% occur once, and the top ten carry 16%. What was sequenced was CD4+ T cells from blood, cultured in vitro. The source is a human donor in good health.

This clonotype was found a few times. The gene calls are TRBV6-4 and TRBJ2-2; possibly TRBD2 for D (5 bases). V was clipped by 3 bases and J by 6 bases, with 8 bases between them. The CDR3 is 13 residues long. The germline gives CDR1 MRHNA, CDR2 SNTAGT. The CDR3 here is CASSDTEAGELFF. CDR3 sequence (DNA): TGTGCCAGCAGTGATACGGAGGCCGGGGAGCTGTTTTTT.

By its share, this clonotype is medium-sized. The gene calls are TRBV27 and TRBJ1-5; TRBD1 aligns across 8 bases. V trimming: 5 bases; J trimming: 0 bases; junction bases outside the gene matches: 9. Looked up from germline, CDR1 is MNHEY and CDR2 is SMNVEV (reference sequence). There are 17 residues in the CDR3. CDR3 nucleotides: TGTGCCAGCAGTACCCGGACAGGGACGGATAGCAATCAGCCCCAGCATTTT. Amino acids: CASSTRTGTDSNQPQHF.